A single sample gave rise to the 11 T cell receptor beta chains below, sequenced in a study of early T cells in non-severe SARS-CoV-2 infection. TCRdb used MiXCR to reprocess the 5' RACE reads, holding one entry per CDR3 protein. Of roughly 69,000 distinct CDR3 sequences in the sample, more than 7% were seen once. The sequencing here drew on whole blood, taken at baseline. The receptors were sampled from an adult who was a healthcare worker with PCR-confirmed SARS-CoV-2 infection or an uninfected control (not recorded which).

This rearrangement joins TRBV12-3 or TRBV12-4 to TRBJ2-2, with 7 bases fitting TRBD1. The CDR3 contains 14 residues. Germline trimming cut 5 bases from V and 6 bases from J; bases unmatched to any gene: 6. The CDR3 DNA reads TGTGCCAGCAGTGTAGGACAGGCCTCCGGGGAGCTGTTTTTT. Translation: CASSVGQASGELFF.

The table lists this clonotype with many counts. The rearrangement joins TRBV7-9 to TRBJ1-2, with D possibly being TRBD1 (6 bases). Trimming cost V 0 bases and J 0 bases, with 8 bases left between them. CDR1 and CDR2 (germline): SEHNR, FQNEAQ (reference sequence). CDR3 size: 15 residues. The CDR3 region is CASSLADRTNYGYTF. CDR3 DNA sequence: TGTGCCAGCAGCTTAGCGGACAGAACTAACTATGGCTACACCTTC.

This clonotype has at least ten counts. The chain joins TRBV7-2 to TRBJ2-7; TRBD1 matches at 10 bases. Germline trimming cut 4 bases from V and 5 bases from J; bases unmatched to any gene: 8. The CDR3 loop spans 15 amino acids. Germline lookup yields CDR1 SGHTA and CDR2 FQGNSA. CDR3 amino acids: CASSYGQGDGNEQYF. DNA for the CDR3: TGTGCCAGCAGCTACGGACAGGGGGATGGTAACGAGCAGTACTTC.

The chain carries TRBV29-1 and TRBJ2-2; possibly TRBD1 for D (5 bases). CDR3 length: 14 residues. Germline values: CDR1 SQVTM, CDR2 ANQGSEA. Trimming cost V 3 bases and J 4 bases, with 12 bases left between them. The CDR3 region is CSVEKGWGTGELFF. In DNA, the CDR3 is TGCAGCGTTGAGAAGGGGTGGGGCACCGGGGAGCTGTTTTTT.

This clonotype was counted ten times or more. The V and J genes are TRBV20-1 and TRBJ2-7, with 15 bases matching TRBD2. V was pared by 8 bases and J by 8 bases, with 4 bases of the junction left unmatched. The CDR3 covers 12 residues. Germline CDR1 DFQATT, CDR2 SNEGSKA (reference sequence). CDR3: CSSGLAGGKQYF. CDR3 sequence (DNA): TGCAGTTCCGGACTAGCGGGAGGGAAGCAGTACTTC.

This clonotype showed up many times. V usage is TRBV6-5 and J usage is TRBJ2-1, with D possibly matching TRBD1 (6 bases). Deletions cut 2 bases from V and 4 bases from J, with 12 bases between. The CDR3 has 15 amino acids. Per germline, CDR1 MNHEY and CDR2 SVGAGI. The CDR3 here is CASSYDGGPYNEQFF. CDR3 DNA: TGTGCCAGCAGTTACGATGGGGGCCCTTACAATGAGCAGTTCTTC.

The rearrangement links TRBV19 to TRBJ1-5; D is ambiguous. V was shortened by 9 bases and J by 2 bases, with 14 bases between the two germline ends. Germline CDR1 reads LNHDA; CDR2 reads SQIVND (reference sequence). There are 14 residues in the CDR3. CDR3 sequence: CASRNLRGNQPQHF. The CDR3, as DNA: TGTGCCAGCAGAAACTTGAGGGGCAATCAGCCCCAGCATTTT.

This clonotype was observed a few times. This sequence joins TRBV18 and TRBJ1-4; D ambiguous. Germline-derived CDR1 and CDR2 are KGHSH and LQKENI. With 2 bases removed from V and 5 bases from J, the gap between germline ends came to 6 bases. The CDR3 spans 13 residues. For the CDR3, the DNA is TGTGCCAGCTCACCAGGGCAGAATGAAAAACTGTTTTTT. It codes for CASSPGQNEKLFF.

This clonotype has just a few counts. The rearrangement links TRBV4-1 to TRBJ2-2, with D hard to call. CDR3 length: 16 residues. Germline lookup yields CDR1 MGHRA and CDR2 YSYEKL. Trimming left V 0 bases short and J 3 bases short, with 11 bases between. The CDR3 loop reads CASSQDMTYHTGELFF. The CDR3 bases are TGCGCCAGCAGCCAAGATATGACGTACCACACCGGGGAGCTGTTTTTT.

This clonotype was picked up a small number of times. The gene calls are TRBV11-2 and TRBJ2-3, with D unclear. V dropped 4 bases and J dropped 6 bases, with 11 bases sitting between them. This CDR3 spans 13 amino acids. Germline lookup yields CDR1 SGHAT and CDR2 FQNNGV. This CDR3 reads CASSSRLPDTQYF. CDR3 coding DNA: TGTGCCAGCAGCTCCCGACTCCCTGATACGCAGTATTTT.

The chain recombines TRBV5-1 with TRBJ1-1, with D possibly being TRBD1 (5 bases). This CDR3 has 12 amino acids. The germline V and J ends were trimmed by 5 bases and 7 bases, with 12 bases remaining between them. Germline V gene sequence: CDR1 SGHRS, CDR2 YFSETQ. CDR3 DNA: TGCGCCAGCAGAGTTCAGCAGGGTGAAGCTTTCTTT. Its translation is CASRVQQGEAFF.